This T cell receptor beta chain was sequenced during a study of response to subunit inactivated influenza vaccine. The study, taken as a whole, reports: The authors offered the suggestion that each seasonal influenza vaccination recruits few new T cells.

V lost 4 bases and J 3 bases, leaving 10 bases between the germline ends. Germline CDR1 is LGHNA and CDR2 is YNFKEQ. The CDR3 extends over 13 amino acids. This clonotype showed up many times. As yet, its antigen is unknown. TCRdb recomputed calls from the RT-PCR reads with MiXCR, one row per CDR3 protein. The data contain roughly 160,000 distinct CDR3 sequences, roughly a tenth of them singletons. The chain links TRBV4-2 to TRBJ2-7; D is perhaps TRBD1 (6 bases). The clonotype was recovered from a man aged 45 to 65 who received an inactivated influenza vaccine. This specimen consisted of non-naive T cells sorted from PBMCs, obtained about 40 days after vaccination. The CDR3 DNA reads TGTGCCAGCAGCCGGGACAAGAACTACGAGCAGTACTTC. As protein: CASSRDKNYEQYF.